The subject of this entry is one TCR beta chain. This entry belongs to a study of T cell responses to AZD1222 COVID-19 vaccine. Produced via immunoSEQ multiplex PCR; TCRdb's table is partial and in-frame only. The table records more than 95,000 clones, roughly 86% of them present only once. Germline loops: CDR1 MNHEY, CDR2 SMNVEV (reference sequence). V lost 8 bases and J lost 0; bases outside the gene matches: 13. CDR3 length equals 17 residues. The sample in question was peripheral blood, obtained on day 0 of AZD1222 vaccination. The origin of this receptor is an adult in good health. The V gene is TRBV27, the J gene TRBJ2-4; 7 positions match TRBD1. CDR3 in DNA: TGTGCCAGCTCCCTCGAGGGACAGTCTCTAGCCAAAAACATTCAGTACTTC. It specifies CASSLEGQSLAKNIQYF.